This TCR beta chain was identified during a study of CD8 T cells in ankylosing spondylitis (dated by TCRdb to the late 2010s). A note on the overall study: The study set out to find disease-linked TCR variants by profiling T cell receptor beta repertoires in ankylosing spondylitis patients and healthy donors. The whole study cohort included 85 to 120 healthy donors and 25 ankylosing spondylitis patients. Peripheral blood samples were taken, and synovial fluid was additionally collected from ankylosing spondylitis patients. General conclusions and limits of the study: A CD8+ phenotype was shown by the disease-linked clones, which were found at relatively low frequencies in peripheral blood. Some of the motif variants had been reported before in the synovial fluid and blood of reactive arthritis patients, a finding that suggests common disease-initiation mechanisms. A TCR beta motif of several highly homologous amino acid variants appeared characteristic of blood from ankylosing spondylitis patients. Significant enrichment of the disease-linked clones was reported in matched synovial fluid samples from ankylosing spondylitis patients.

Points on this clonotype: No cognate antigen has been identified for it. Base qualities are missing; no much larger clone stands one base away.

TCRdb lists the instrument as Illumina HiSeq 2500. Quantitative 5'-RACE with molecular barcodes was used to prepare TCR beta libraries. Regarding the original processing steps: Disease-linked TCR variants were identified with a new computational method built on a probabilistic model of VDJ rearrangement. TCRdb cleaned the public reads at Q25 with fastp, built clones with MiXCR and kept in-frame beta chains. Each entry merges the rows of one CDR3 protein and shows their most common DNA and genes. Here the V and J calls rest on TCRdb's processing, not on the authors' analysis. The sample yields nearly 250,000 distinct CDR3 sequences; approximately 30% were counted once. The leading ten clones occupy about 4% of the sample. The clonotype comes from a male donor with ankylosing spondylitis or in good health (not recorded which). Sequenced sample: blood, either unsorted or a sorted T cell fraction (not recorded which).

The CDR3 region reads CASSQVGVLNEKLFF. At the DNA level, the sequence is TGCGCCAGCAGCCAAGTCGGGGTACTTAATGAAAAACTGTTTTTT. The chain joins TRBV4-1 to TRBJ1-4, with the D gene uncertain. V is reduced by 1 base and J by 4 bases, leaving a spacing of 10 bases between them. Inclusive of the bounding cysteine and phenylalanine, the CDR3 is 15 residues long. Only CDR3 DNA is held: 45 bases, read in frame from base 1. The CDR1 and CDR2 encoded by the germline V gene are MGHRA and YSYEKL.